Presented here are 6 T cell receptor beta chains from one specimen sequenced in a study of cytomegalovirus exposure and HLA in healthy donors. Primers for the PCR totalled 60 Vbeta and 13 Jbeta. Generated by immunoSEQ multiplex PCR, the TCRdb table keeps only in-frame clones and is missing some. Of hundreds of thousands of clones listed, 78% are singletons. The sequencing input was PBMCs. The source is a boy aged 5-17 years in good health and CMV-seronegative.

The CDR3 reads CASRNRDQPQHF. CDR3 nucleotide sequence: TGTGCCAGTAGGAACAGGGACCAGCCCCAGCATTTT. The J gene is TRBJ1-5, the V gene TRBV19; D might be TRBD1 (6 bases). The ends were cut back, 6 bases at V and 7 bases at J, with 10 bases in the middle. The CDR3 spans 12 residues. Germline CDR1 is LNHDA and CDR2 is SQIVND (reference sequence).

The chain combines TRBV6-6 with TRBJ1-1; tentative D call: TRBD1 (6 bases). CDR3 length: 14 amino acids. Trimming took 5 bases from V and 1 from J, leaving 11 bases between them. CDR1 is MNHNY and CDR2 is SVGAGI in the germline V gene (reference sequence). CDR3 region: CASSPTGKNTEAFF. The CDR3 nucleotides are TGTGCCAGCAGTCCGACAGGCAAGAACACTGAAGCTTTCTTT.

This clone was observed once. The V call is TRBV5-4, the J call TRBJ1-2; D is unclear. The V gene lost 5 bases and the J gene lost 5 bases, with 16 bases spanning the gap. Germline V lookup: CDR1 SGHNT, CDR2 YYREEE (reference sequence). The CDR3 has 14 residues. The CDR3 DNA is TGTGCCAGCAGACCCGGACTACAGATTTATGGCTACACCTTC. Translating it yields CASRPGLQIYGYTF.

The genes are TRBV7-9 and TRBJ1-1; D ambiguous. Germline V CDR1 and CDR2: SEHNR, FQNEAQ (reference sequence). Trimming stripped 2 bases from V and 6 bases from J, with 10 bases between. The CDR3 is 13 amino acids. Here the CDR3 reads CASSLLGESEAFF. CDR3 in DNA: TGTGCCAGCAGCTTATTAGGAGAGTCTGAAGCTTTCTTT.

This chain links TRBV10-3 with TRBJ2-1, with 10 positions matching TRBD2. The CDR3 spans 13 residues. The germline gives CDR1 ENHRY, CDR2 SYGVKD. V shed 11 bases and J 6 bases; nucleotides not matched to a gene: 7. This chain's CDR3 is CAVLAGDGNEQFF. Written as DNA, the CDR3 is TGTGCCGTCCTAGCGGGAGACGGCAATGAGCAGTTCTTC.

The chain recombines TRBV7-9 with TRBJ1-4; possible D gene TRBD1, 5 bases. The V and J ends lost 4 bases and 8 bases respectively, with 14 bases between them. CDR1 and CDR2 (germline): SEHNR, FQNEAQ (reference sequence). The CDR3 loop spans 14 amino acids. CDR3 protein: CASSSPGGGEKLFF. CDR3 bases: TGTGCCAGCAGCTCGCCTGGGGGGGGAGAAAAACTGTTTTTT.